This T cell receptor (beta chain) was captured in a study of T cells after yellow fever vaccination. Generation of TCR cDNA used 5'RACE template switching (which added a universal primer site and UMIs). TCRdb re-derived calls from the 5' RACE reads in MiXCR, one entry per CDR3 protein. The data contain 280,000 or so distinct CDR3 sequences, roughly 8.7% of them singletons. This clonotype was seen a few times. V lost 3 bases, J lost 2 bases, and 8 bases stayed unmatched. The germline gives CDR1 MGHRA, CDR2 YSYEKL. CDR3 length: 17 residues. The TCR originated in a man aged 18 to 35 who received the YFV17D yellow fever vaccine. The chain employs TRBV4-1 and TRBJ2-3; TRBD1 matches 10 bases. The material was CD4+ T cells sorted from PBMCs, obtained 5 days after the yellow fever booster vaccination. This CDR3 reads CASSQVTGQGPTDTQYF. DNA of the CDR3: TGCGCCAGCAGCCAGGTTACGGGACAGGGGCCCACAGATACGCAGTATTTT.